This record concerns one TCR beta chain sequence. This entry belongs to a study of blood T cells in healthy people across ages. The authors extracted at least 6 micrograms of total RNA per sample. A second about 7 to 11 cycle PCR used barcoded and J-beta primers. TCRdb recomputed calls from the 5' RACE reads with MiXCR, one row per CDR3 protein. The data contain roughly 500,000 distinct CDR3 sequences, 27% of them singletons. Germline V gives CDR1 DFQATT, CDR2 SNEGSKA (reference sequence). Trimming removed 0 bases from V and 8 bases from J, with 10 bases in between. The CDR3 is 12 amino acids. The sequence was obtained from an older woman in good health. Input material: blood. V gene TRBV20-1 combines with J gene TRBJ1-2, with D tentatively TRBD1 (6 bases). Here the CDR3 reads CSARDPGAGYTF. DNA for the CDR3: TGCAGTGCTAGAGATCCGGGGGCGGGCTACACCTTC.